This T cell receptor beta chain was documented in a study of cytotoxic CD8 clonotypes in ibrutinib-treated CLL. General study points: Baseline clonality, above age-matched healthy donor levels, tracked circulating CD8+ T-cell counts. Public clonotypes, found uncommonly, either contracted or stayed stable on treatment.

This clone was counted only a few times. The antigen is not known. PBMCs that had been cryopreserved were the source of 1.5 to 2.5 micrograms of genomic DNA for TCR beta libraries. The length of the CDR3 is 14 residues. Germline V CDR1 and CDR2: SGHTA, FQGNSA. V was clipped by 5 bases and J by 2 bases, with 12 bases between them. Generated by immunoSEQ multiplex PCR, the TCRdb table keeps only in-frame clones and is missing some. The table lists roughly 200,000 clones, around 75% of them singletons. The material sequenced was PBMCs, taken after 12 months of ibrutinib treatment. The chain carries TRBV7-2 and TRBJ1-2; D may be TRBD1 (5 bases). The sequence was obtained from a human donor with chronic lymphocytic leukemia. This CDR3 reads CASSPAGLNYGYTF. CDR3 nucleotide sequence: TGTGCCAGCAGCCCGGCAGGGCTAAACTATGGCTACACCTTC.